This T cell receptor beta chain was retrieved from a study of blood T cell repertoires in COVID-19. The wider study: The origin of the acute and convalescent COVID-19 samples was the United States, Italy and Spain.

The CDR3 covers 12 residues. V was cut by 2 bases and J by 5 bases, with 6 bases left in between. CDR1 and CDR2 from the germline V gene are SGHTA and FQGNSA. Profiled with immunoSEQ multiplex PCR; TCRdb holds only in-frame clones, not every one. Found here are tens of thousands of clones, around 86% of them singletons; the top ten hold approximately 1.2%. This clone showed up just once. The sequencing input was peripheral blood. The sequence was collected from a man aged 40-49 years with acute or convalescent COVID-19. V usage is TRBV7-2 and J usage is TRBJ1-2, with TRBD1 as a possible D gene (5 bases). CDR3 sequence reads: CASSLQGYGYTF. In nucleotides, the CDR3 is TGTGCCAGCAGCTTACAGGGTTATGGCTACACCTTC.